Following are 12 T cell receptor beta chains from one sample sequenced in a study of Ad26.COV2.S vaccination and SARS-CoV-2 variants. Profiling relied on immunoSEQ multiplex PCR, and the TCRdb table lists in-frame clones only, not all of them. The sample carries roughly 300,000 clones, about 89% recorded once. Treatment meaning: around 19 received Ad26.COV2.S at low or high dose, single or two shots; 5 received placebo; per-sample allocation not given. Collection of samples fell on day 63 after the first vaccine or placebo injection. The material was peripheral blood, obtained in a trial of Ad26.COV2.S vaccine versus placebo. Receptors originate from a person aged 18-60 years who received the Ad26.COV2.S COVID-19 vaccine or a placebo.

A note on this clone: The same CDR3 arises from other DNA sequences in this sample as well. J is TRBJ2-5 and V is TRBV5-4, with D possibly matching TRBD1 (5 bases). Deletions cut 0 bases from V and 3 bases from J, with 9 bases between. Germline V lookup: CDR1 SGHNT, CDR2 YYREEE (reference sequence). The CDR3 covers 14 residues. The CDR3 region has the DNA TGTGCCAGCAGCTTGGAATCCAGGGAAGAGACCCAGTACTTC. Protein sequence: CASSLESREETQYF.

The chain links TRBV10-3 to TRBJ2-7; 7 bases line up with TRBD2. CDR1 and CDR2 from the germline V gene are ENHRY and SYGVKD. CDR3 size: 13 residues. The junction had 2 bases not matched to a gene; V was cut back by 6 bases and J by 0 bases. CDR3 residues: CAIRGGPSYEQYF. CDR3 in DNA: TGTGCCATCAGGGGAGGGCCCTCCTACGAGCAGTACTTC.

The rearrangement joins TRBV30 to TRBJ1-3, with D maybe TRBD1 (5 bases). Germline V lookup: CDR1 GTSNPN, CDR2 SVGIG (reference sequence). This CDR3 has 15 amino acids. V was pared by 0 bases and J by 0 bases, with 9 bases between. CDR3 sequence reads: CAWSVRQSSGNTIYF. For the CDR3, the DNA is TGTGCCTGGAGTGTACGACAGTCCTCTGGAAACACCATATATTTT.

The rearrangement uses TRBV5-1 and TRBJ2-7; 11 bases align to TRBD2. The length of the CDR3 is 16 residues. Germline assignment: CDR1 SGHRS and CDR2 YFSETQ. V was pared by 3 bases and J by 0 bases, with 5 bases of the junction left unmatched. In DNA, the CDR3 is TGCGCCAGCAGCTCCTCTAGCGGGAGGAGCTCCTACGAGCAGTACTTC. This encodes CASSSSSGRSSYEQYF.

This chain links TRBV2 with TRBJ1-4, with D perhaps matching TRBD1 (6 bases). With 3 bases removed from V and 8 bases from J, the gap between germline ends came to 13 bases. The CDR3 is 14 amino acids. From germline, CDR1 is SNHLY and CDR2 FYNNEI. The CDR3 DNA sequence: TGTGCCAGCAGTGAGACAGGTGCTCCCGAAAAACTGTTTTTT. It specifies CASSETGAPEKLFF.

The chain recombines TRBV4-3 with TRBJ2-7; D is unresolved. Between the trimmed V and J ends, which lost 0 bases and 2 bases, there was a span of 8 bases. Germline V lookup: CDR1 LGHNA, CDR2 YSLEER. This CDR3 has 14 amino acids. CDR3 DNA: TGCGCCAGCAGCCAAGAACTGAATACCTACGAGCAGTACTTC. Protein: CASSQELNTYEQYF.

The genes are TRBV7-9 and TRBJ1-2; D unclear. The CDR3 has 15 amino acids. Germline loops: CDR1 SEHNR, CDR2 FQNEAQ (reference sequence). V lost 6 bases and J 7 bases, leaving 21 bases between the germline ends. The CDR3 is CASRLPSYGVGGYTF. CDR3 coding DNA: TGTGCCAGCAGGCTACCCTCCTACGGGGTGGGTGGCTACACCTTC.

The chain joins TRBV6-1 to TRBJ2-1, with 9 bases aligning to TRBD2. This CDR3 contains 16 residues. The V gene's germline CDR1 is MNHNS and CDR2 SASEGT. Trimming at V came to 6 bases and at J to 5 bases, leaving 11 bases not matched to a gene. The CDR3 bases are TGTGCCAGCAGAGAAACCCCGGGACTAGCCAACAATGAGCAGTTCTTC. Translated: CASRETPGLANNEQFF.

The V gene is TRBV27, the J gene TRBJ1-1; no definite D call. This CDR3 comprises 13 residues. Trimming took off 6 bases at V and 6 bases at J, with 14 bases between the two ends. The germline gives CDR1 MNHEY, CDR2 SMNVEV (reference sequence). The CDR3 nucleotides read TGTGCCAGCAGCCAAGGGTTTTTCGCTGAAGCTTTCTTT. It codes for CASSQGFFAEAFF.

Regarding this clone: The same CDR3 arises from other DNA sequences in this sample as well. The chain combines TRBV25-1 with TRBJ2-6; TRBD2 aligns across 9 bases. Germline assignment: CDR1 MGHDK and CDR2 SYGVNS. The CDR3 totals 17 residues. Unmatched junction bases numbered 5, after V lost 2 bases and J lost 3 bases. CDR3 sequence reads: CASSEGRGGSGANVLTF. For the CDR3, the DNA is TGTGCCAGCAGTGAAGGGCGGGGGGGCAGTGGGGCCAACGTCCTGACTTTC. The variable domain in full, completed from reference TRBV25-1 and TRBJ2-6, reads EADIYQTPRYLVIGTGKKITLECSQTMGHDKMYWYQQDPGMELHLIHYSYGVNSTEKGDLSSESTVSRIRTEHFPLTLESARPSHTSQYLCASSEGRGGSGANVLTFGAGSRLTVL.

This clone has more than one count but fewer than ten. The chain is built from TRBV19 and TRBJ2-6; 7 bases line up with TRBD2. The CDR3 consists of 16 residues. After removal of 5 bases from V and 1 base from J, the junction contained 5 bases not matched to a gene. Germline CDR1 reads LNHDA; CDR2 reads SQIVND (reference sequence). The CDR3 sequence: CASSFLRGSGANVLTF. CDR3 sequence (DNA): TGTGCCAGTAGTTTCCTGCGGGGGTCTGGGGCCAACGTCCTGACTTTC.

The V call is TRBV27, the J call TRBJ1-2; D is possibly TRBD1 (6 bases). The CDR3 has 13 residues. Deletions cut 6 bases from V and 5 bases from J, with 13 bases between. CDR1 is MNHEY, CDR2 SMNVEV, per germline (reference sequence). CDR3 loop: CASRPTGEYGYTF. CDR3 DNA: TGTGCCAGCAGACCGACAGGAGAGTATGGCTACACCTTC.